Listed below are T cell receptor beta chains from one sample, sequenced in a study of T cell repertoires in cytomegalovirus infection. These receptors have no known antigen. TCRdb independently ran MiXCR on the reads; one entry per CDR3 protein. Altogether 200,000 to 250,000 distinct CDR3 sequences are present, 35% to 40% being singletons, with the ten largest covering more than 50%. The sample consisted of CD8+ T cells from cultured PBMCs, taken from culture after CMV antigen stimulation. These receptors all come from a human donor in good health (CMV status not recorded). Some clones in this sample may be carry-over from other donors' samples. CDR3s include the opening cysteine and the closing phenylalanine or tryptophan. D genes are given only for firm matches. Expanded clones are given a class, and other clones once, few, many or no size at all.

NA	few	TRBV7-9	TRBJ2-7	CASSLDGPVEQYF	TGTGCCAGCAGCCTGGACGGGCCGGTCGAGCAGTACTTC
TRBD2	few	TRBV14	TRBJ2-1	CASSQVAGGPIHEQFF	TGTGCCAGCAGCCAAGTAGCGGGGGGGCCGATCCATGAGCAGTTCTTC
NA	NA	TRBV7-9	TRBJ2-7	CASRGTSEQYF	TGTGCCAGCAGGGGGACATCGGAGCAGTACTTC
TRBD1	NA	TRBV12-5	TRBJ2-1	CASGFGDSHNEQFF	TGTGCTAGTGGTTTCGGGGACAGTCACAATGAGCAGTTCTTC
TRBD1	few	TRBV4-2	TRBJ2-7	CASSQDAEDRGIYEQYF	TGTGCCAGCAGCCAAGATGCGGAGGACAGGGGGATCTACGAGCAGTACTTC
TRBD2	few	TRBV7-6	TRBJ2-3	CASSLAPSGDSTDTQYF	TGTGCCAGCAGCTTAGCCCCCAGCGGGGATAGCACAGATACGCAGTATTTT
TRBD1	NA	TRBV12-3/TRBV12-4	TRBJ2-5	CASSPAGGSGETQYF	TGTGCCAGCAGTCCGGCAGGGGGCTCGGGAGAGACCCAGTACTTC
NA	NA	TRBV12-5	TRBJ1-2	CASGFKGSLYGYTF	TGTGCTAGTGGGTTCAAGGGTTCGCTGTATGGCTACACCTTC
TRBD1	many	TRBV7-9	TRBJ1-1	CASSLDRGWTEAFF	TGTGCCAGCAGCTTAGACAGGGGTTGGACTGAAGCTTTCTTT
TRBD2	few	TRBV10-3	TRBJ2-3	CAMGTSGSADTQYF	TGTGCCATGGGGACTAGCGGGAGTGCAGATACGCAGTATTTT
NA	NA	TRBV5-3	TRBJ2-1	CASSLESLDEQFF	TGTGCCAGCAGCTTGGAGAGTCTCGATGAGCAGTTCTTC
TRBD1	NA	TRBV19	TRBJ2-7	CATTTGSYEQYF	TGTGCCACCACGACAGGGTCCTACGAGCAGTACTTC
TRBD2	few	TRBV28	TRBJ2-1	CASSLTVAGGSTRNEQFF	TGTGCCAGCAGTTTAACGGTAGCGGGGGGGTCCACTCGCAATGAGCAGTTCTTC
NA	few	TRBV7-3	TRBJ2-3	CASSLGRVGDTQYF	TGTGCCAGCAGCTTGGGGCGGGTTGGCGATACGCAGTATTTT
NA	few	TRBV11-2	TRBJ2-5	CASSLEGRGQRKTQYF	TGTGCCAGCAGCTTAGAGGGGAGGGGGCAACGTAAGACCCAGTACTTC
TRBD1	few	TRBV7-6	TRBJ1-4	CASSLRTGEDEKLFF	TGTGCCAGCAGCCTGAGGACAGGGGAGGATGAAAAACTGTTTTTT
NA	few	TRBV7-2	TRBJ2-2	CASSFEYRAATTGELFF	TGTGCCAGCAGCTTCGAGTACAGGGCGGCTACCACCGGGGAGCTGTTTTTT
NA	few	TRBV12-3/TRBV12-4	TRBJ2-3	CASSLILSARTSTDTQYF	TGTGCCAGCAGTTTAATCCTTTCAGCACGAACTAGCACAGATACGCAGTATTTT
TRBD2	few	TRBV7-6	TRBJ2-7	CASSHQEGLAGSYEQYF	TGTGCCAGCAGCCACCAGGAGGGGCTAGCGGGCTCCTACGAGCAGTACTTC
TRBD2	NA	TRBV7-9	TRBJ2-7	CASSLGASGRPEQYF	TGTGCCAGCAGCTTAGGTGCTAGCGGGAGGCCCGAGCAGTACTTC
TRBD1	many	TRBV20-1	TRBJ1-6	CSALKGQANSPLHF	TGCAGTGCGCTTAAGGGACAGGCAAATTCACCCCTCCACTTT
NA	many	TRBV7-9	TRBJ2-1	CASSLVGGNEQFF	TGTGCCAGCAGCTTAGTAGGGGGGAATGAGCAGTTCTTC
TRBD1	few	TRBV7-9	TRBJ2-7	CASSPSLTGPTYEQYF	TGTGCCAGCAGCCCAAGCCTGACAGGGCCAACCTACGAGCAGTACTTC
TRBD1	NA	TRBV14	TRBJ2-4	CASSRGQGDIQYF	TGTGCCAGCAGCCGCGGACAGGGGGACATTCAGTACTTC
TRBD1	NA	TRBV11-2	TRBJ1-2	CASSLLTGAGIYGYTF	TGTGCCAGCAGCCTGTTGACAGGGGCCGGCATCTATGGCTACACCTTC
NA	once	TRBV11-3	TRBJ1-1	CASSSRGLNTEAFF	TGTGCCAGCAGCTCCCGGGGGCTTAACACTGAAGCTTTCTTT
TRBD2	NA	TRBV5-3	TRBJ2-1	CASSLEFGRANEQFF	TGTGCCAGCAGCTTGGAGTTCGGGAGGGCTAATGAGCAGTTCTTC
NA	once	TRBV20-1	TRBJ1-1	CSARDNQYPNTEAFF	TGCAGTGCTAGAGATAACCAGTACCCGAACACTGAAGCTTTCTTT
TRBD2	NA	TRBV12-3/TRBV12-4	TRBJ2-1	CTSSLVAGGRNEQFF	TGTACCAGCAGTTTAGTGGCGGGGGGCCGCAATGAGCAGTTCTTC
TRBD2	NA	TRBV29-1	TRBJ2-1	CSVTGLAGVYEQFF	TGCAGCGTAACCGGACTAGCGGGAGTGTATGAGCAGTTCTTC
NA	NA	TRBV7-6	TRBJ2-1	CASSLYVGDEQFF	TGTGCCAGCAGCTTATATGTTGGGGATGAGCAGTTCTTC
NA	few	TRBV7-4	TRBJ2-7	CASSLGSTYEQYF	TGTGCCAGCAGCTTAGGGTCGACCTACGAGCAGTACTTC
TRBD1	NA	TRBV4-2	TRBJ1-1	CASSQVEGQGYTEAFF	TGTGCCAGCAGCCAAGTCGAGGGACAGGGATATACTGAAGCTTTCTTT
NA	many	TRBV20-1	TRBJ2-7	CSARVGGPAYEQYF	TGCAGTGCTAGAGTCGGGGGGCCAGCCTACGAGCAGTACTTC
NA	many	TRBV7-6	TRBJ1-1	CASSLAGWGGTEAFF	TGTGCCAGCAGCTTAGCTGGGTGGGGTGGGACTGAAGCTTTCTTT
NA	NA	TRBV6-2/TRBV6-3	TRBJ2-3	CASSLQRGGTDTQYF	TGTGCCAGCAGCTTACAAAGGGGGGGCACAGATACGCAGTATTTT
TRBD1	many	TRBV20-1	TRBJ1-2	CSARDTDRASGYTF	TGCAGTGCTAGAGATACGGACAGGGCCAGTGGCTACACCTTC